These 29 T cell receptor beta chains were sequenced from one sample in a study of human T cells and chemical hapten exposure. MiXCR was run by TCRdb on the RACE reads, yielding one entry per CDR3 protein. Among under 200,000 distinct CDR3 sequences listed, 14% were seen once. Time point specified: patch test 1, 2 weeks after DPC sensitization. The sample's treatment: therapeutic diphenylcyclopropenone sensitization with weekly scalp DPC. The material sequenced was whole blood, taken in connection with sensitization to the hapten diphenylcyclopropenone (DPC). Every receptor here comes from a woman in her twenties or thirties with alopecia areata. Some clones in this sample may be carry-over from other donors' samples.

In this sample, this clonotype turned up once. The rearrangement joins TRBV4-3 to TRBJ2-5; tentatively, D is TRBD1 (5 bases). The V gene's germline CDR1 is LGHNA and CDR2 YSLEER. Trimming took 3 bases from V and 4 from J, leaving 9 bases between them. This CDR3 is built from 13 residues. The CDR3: CASSQQGGETQYF. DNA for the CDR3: TGCGCCAGCAGCCAGCAGGGTGGAGAGACCCAGTACTTC.

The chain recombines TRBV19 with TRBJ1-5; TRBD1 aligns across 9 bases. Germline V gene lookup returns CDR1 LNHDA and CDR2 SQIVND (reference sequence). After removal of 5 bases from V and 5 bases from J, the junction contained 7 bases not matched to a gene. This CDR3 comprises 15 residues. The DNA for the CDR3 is TGTGCCAGTAGTTCCCGGGACAGGGTGGATCAGCCCCAGCATTTT. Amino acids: CASSSRDRVDQPQHF.

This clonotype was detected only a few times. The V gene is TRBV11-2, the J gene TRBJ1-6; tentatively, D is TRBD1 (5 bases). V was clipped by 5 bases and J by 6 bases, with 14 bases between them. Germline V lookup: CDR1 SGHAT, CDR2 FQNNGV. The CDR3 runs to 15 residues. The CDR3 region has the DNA TGTGCCAGCAGCGTTGGGGGATGGGCTAATTCACCCCTCCACTTT. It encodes CASSVGGWANSPLHF.

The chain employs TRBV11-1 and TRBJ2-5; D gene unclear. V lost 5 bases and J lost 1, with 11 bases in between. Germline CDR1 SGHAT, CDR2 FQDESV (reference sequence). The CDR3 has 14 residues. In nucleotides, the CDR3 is TGTGCCAGCAGCCCTGGTTCTAGCCAAGAGACCCAGTACTTC. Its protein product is CASSPGSSQETQYF. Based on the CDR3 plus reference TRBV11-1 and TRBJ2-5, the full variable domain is EAEVAQSPRYKITEKSQAVAFWCDPISGHATLYWYRQILGQGPELLVQFQDESVVDDSQLPKDRFSAERLKGVDSTLKIQPAELGDSAMYLCASSPGSSQETQYFGPGTRLLVL.

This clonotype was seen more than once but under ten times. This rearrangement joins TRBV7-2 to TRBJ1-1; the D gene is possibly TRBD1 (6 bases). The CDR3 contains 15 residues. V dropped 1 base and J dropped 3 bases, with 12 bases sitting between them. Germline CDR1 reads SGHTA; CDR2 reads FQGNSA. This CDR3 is CASSLELGADTEAFF. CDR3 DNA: TGTGCCAGCAGCTTAGAGCTGGGGGCGGACACTGAAGCTTTCTTT. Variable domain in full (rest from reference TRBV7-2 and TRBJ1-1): GAGVSQSPSNKVTEKGKDVELRCDPISGHTALYWYRQSLGQGLEFLIYFQGNSAPDKSGLPSDRFSAERTGGSVSTLTIQRTQQEDSAVYLCASSLELGADTEAFFGQGTRLTVV.

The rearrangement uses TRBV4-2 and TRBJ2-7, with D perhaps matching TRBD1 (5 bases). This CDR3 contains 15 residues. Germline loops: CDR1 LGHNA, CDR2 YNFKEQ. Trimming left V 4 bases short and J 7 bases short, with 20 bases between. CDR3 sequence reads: CASSPMTDLPREQYF. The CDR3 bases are TGTGCCAGCAGCCCGATGACAGACCTACCTCGGGAGCAGTACTTC.

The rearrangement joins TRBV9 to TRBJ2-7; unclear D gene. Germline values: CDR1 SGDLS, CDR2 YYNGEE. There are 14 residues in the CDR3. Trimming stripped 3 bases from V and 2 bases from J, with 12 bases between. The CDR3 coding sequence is TGTGCCAGCAGCGCTACAAGACTCCCCTACGAGCAGTACTTC. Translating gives CASSATRLPYEQYF. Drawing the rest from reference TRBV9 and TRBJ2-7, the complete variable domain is DSGVTQTPKHLITATGQRVTLRCSPRSGDLSVYWYQQSLDQGLQFLIQYYNGEERAKGNILERFSAQQFPDLHSELNLSSLELGDSALYFCASSATRLPYEQYFGPGTRLTVT.

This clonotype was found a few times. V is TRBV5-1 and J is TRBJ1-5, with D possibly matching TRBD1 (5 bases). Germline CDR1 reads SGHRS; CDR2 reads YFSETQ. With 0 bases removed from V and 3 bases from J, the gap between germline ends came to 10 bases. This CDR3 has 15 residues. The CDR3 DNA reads TGCGCCAGCAGCTTGGCCGGGGGAATCAATCAGCCCCAGCATTTT. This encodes CASSLAGGINQPQHF.

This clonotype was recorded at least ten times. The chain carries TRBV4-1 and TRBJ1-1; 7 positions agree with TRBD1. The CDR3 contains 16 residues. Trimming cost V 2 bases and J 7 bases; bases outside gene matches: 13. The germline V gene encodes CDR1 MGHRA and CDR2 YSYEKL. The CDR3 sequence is CASSQPRSGGPFEAFF. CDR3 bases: TGCGCCAGCAGCCAACCCCGATCAGGGGGGCCTTTTGAAGCTTTCTTT.

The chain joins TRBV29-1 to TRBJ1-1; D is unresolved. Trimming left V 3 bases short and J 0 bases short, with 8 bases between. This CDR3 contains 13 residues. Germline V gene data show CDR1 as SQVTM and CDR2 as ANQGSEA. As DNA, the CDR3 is TGCAGCGTTGACCCACAGATGAACACTGAAGCTTTCTTT. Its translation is CSVDPQMNTEAFF.

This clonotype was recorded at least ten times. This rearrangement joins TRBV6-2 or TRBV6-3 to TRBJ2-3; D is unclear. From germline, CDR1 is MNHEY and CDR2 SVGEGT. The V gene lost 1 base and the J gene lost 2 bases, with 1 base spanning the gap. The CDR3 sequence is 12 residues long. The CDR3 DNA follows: TGTGCCAGCAGTTACTTCACAGATACGCAGTATTTT. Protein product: CASSYFTDTQYF.

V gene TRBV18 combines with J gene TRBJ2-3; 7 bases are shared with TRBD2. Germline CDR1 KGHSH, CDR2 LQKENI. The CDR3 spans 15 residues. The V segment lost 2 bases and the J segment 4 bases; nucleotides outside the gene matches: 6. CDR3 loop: CASSPVGRRSDTQYF. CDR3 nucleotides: TGTGCCAGCTCACCAGTCGGGAGGAGGTCAGATACGCAGTATTTT.

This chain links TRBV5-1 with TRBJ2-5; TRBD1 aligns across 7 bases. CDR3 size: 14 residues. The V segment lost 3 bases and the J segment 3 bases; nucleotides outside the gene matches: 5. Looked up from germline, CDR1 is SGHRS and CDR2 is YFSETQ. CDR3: CASSSNTGEETQYF. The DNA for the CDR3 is TGCGCCAGCAGCTCGAATACAGGGGAAGAGACCCAGTACTTC.

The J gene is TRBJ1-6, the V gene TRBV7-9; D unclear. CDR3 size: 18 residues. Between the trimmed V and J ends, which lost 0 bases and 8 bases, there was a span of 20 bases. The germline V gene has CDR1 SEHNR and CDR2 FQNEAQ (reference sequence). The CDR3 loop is CASSLALHLWQKDSPLHF. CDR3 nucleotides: TGTGCCAGCAGCTTAGCCCTCCATCTCTGGCAGAAGGATTCACCCCTCCACTTT.

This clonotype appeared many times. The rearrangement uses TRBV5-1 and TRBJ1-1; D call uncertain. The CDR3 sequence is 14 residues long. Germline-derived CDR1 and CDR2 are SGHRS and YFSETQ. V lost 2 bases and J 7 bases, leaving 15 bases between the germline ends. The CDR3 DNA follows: TGCGCCAGCAGCTTATTACGTCCTGGCGGTGAAGCTTTCTTT. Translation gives CASSLLRPGGEAFF.

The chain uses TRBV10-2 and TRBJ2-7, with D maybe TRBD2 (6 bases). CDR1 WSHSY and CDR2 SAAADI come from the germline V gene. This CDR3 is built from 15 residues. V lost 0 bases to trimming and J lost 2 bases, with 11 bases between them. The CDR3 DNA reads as TGCGCCAGCAGTGAGTCCGGAGGGCGAGCCTACGAGCAGTACTTC. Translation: CASSESGGRAYEQYF.

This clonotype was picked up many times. The CDR3 here is CSVVVGLEQPQHF. In DNA form, the CDR3 reads TGCAGCGTTGTAGTAGGGCTGGAACAGCCCCAGCATTTT. The chain uses TRBV29-1 and TRBJ1-5; D unclear. The CDR3 has 13 amino acids. Germline V gene lookup returns CDR1 SQVTM and CDR2 ANQGSEA. V lost 4 bases and J 7 bases, leaving 14 bases between the germline ends.

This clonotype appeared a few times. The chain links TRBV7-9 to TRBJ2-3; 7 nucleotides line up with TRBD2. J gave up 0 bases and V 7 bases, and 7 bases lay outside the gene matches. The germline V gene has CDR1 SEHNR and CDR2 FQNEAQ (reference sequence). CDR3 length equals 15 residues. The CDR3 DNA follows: TGTGCCAGCACTCGAGCGGGGATCAGCACAGATACGCAGTATTTT. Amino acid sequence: CASTRAGISTDTQYF.

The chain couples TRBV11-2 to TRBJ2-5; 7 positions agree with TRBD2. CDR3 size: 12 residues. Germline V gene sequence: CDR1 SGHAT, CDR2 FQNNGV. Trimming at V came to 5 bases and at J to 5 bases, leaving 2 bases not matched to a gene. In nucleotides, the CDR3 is TGTGCCAGCAGCCGGGGGGACGAGACCCAGTACTTC. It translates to CASSRGDETQYF.

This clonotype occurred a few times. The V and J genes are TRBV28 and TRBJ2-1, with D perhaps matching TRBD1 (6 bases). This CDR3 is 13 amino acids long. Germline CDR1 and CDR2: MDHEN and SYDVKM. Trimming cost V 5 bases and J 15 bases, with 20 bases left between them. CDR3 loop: CASSPGHRGTWFF. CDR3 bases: TGTGCCAGCAGTCCGGGACATCGGGGAACGTGGTTCTTC.

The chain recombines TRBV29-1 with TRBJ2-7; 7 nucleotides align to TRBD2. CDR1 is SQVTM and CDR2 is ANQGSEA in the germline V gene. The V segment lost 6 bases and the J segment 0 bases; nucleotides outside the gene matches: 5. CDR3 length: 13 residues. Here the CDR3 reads CSVAGRNSYEQYF. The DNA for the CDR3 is TGCAGCGTGGCCGGGAGGAACTCCTACGAGCAGTACTTC.

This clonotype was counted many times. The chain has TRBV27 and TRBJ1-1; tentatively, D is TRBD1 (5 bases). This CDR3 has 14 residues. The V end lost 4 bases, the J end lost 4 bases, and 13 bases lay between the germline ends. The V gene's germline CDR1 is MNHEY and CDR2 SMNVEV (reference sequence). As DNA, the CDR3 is TGTGCCAGCAGTTCTCCGGGGCTTGGCACTGAAGCTTTCTTT. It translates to CASSSPGLGTEAFF.

The CDR3 reads CASSHPSPLNEQFF. The CDR3 DNA follows: TGTGCCAGCAGCCACCCGAGCCCCCTCAATGAGCAGTTCTTC. V is TRBV3-1 and J is TRBJ2-1, with D unclear. Germline CDR1 and CDR2: LGHDT and YNNKEL (reference sequence). The CDR3 spans 14 residues. Trimming took 3 bases from V and 6 from J, leaving 12 bases between them.

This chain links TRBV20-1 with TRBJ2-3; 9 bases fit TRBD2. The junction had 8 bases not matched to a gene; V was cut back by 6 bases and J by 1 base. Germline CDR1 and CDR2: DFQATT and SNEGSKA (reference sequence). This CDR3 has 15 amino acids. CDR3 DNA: TGCAGTGCCGAGCCGCGACTAGCGGGCACAGATACGCAGTATTTT. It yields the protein CSAEPRLAGTDTQYF.

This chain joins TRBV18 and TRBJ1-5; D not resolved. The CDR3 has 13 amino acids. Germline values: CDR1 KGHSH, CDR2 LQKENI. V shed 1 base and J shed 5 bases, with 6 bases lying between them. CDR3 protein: CASSPHPDQPQHF. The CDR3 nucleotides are TGTGCCAGCTCACCACATCCGGATCAGCCCCAGCATTTT.

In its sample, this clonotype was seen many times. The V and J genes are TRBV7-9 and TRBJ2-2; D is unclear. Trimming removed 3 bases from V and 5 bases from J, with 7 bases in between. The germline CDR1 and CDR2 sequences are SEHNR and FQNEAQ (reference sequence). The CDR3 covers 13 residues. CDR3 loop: CASSFAGTGELFF. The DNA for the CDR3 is TGTGCCAGCAGCTTTGCTGGAACCGGGGAGCTGTTTTTT.

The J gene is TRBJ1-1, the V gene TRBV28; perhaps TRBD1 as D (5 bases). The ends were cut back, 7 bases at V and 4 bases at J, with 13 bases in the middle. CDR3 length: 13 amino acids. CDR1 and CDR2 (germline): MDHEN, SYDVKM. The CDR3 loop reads CASITPGSTEAFF. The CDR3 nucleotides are TGTGCCAGCATCACTCCAGGGTCCACTGAAGCTTTCTTT.

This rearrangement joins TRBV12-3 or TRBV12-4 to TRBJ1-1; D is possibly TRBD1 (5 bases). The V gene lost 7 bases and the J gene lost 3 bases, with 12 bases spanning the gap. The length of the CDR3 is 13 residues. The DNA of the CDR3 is TGTGCCAGCACCCGGGACCGAGACACTGAAGCTTTCTTT. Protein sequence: CASTRDRDTEAFF.

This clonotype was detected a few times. The CDR3 loop is CASSQGPLGAFF. The CDR3 coding sequence is TGTGCCAGCAGCCAAGGGCCCTTGGGAGCTTTCTTT. J is TRBJ1-1 and V is TRBV3-1; D unresolved. The CDR3 runs 12 residues. The germline V gene encodes CDR1 LGHDT and CDR2 YNNKEL (reference sequence). The V end lost 1 base, the J end lost 10 bases, and 10 bases lay between the germline ends.